One and the same sample provided the 24 T cell receptor beta chains below, sequenced in a study of T cells after yellow fever vaccination. TCRdb fed the 5' RACE reads into MiXCR, producing one record per CDR3 protein. Here the sample spans some 110,000 distinct CDR3 sequences, roughly 6.7% being singletons. The sequencing here drew on CD4+ T cells sorted from PBMCs, taken more than 8 days after the first yellow fever vaccination. The source of these receptors is a man younger than 35 who received the YFV17D yellow fever vaccine.

This clonotype was seen a handful of times. The rearrangement links TRBV12-3 or TRBV12-4 to TRBJ1-5, with D perhaps matching TRBD1 (5 bases). CDR3 size: 14 residues. Trimming pared 6 bases from V and 8 bases from J, leaving 17 bases between. The chain's CDR3 is CASSTGTFWEPQHF. The CDR3 nucleotides read TGTGCCAGCAGCACCGGGACTTTTTGGGAGCCCCAGCATTTT.

This clonotype was seen many times. The chain has TRBV5-4 and TRBJ1-1, with TRBD1 as a possible D gene (6 bases). Trimming took 3 bases from V and 0 from J, leaving 12 bases between them. From germline, CDR1 is SGHNT and CDR2 YYREEE (reference sequence). The CDR3 has 15 amino acids. In nucleotides, the CDR3 is TGTGCCAGCAGCTCACAGGGCTGGGTGAACACTGAAGCTTTCTTT. Translated: CASSSQGWVNTEAFF. Using reference TRBV5-4 and TRBJ1-1 for the parts outside the CDR3, the full variable domain is ETGVTQSPTHLIKTRGQQVTLRCSSQSGHNTVSWYQQALGQGPQFIFQYYREEENGRGNFPPRFSGLQFPNYSSELNVNALELDDSALYLCASSSQGWVNTEAFFGQGTRLTVV.

There are many counts of this clonotype. The chain employs TRBV6-2 or TRBV6-3 and TRBJ2-4; 8 bases agree with TRBD1. The CDR3 spans 15 residues. Germline-derived CDR1 and CDR2 are MNHEY and SVGEGT. V was pared by 2 bases and J by 3 bases, with 3 bases of the junction left unmatched. The CDR3 nucleotides are TGTGCCAGCAGTTACCGGGACAGGAACAAAAACATTCAGTACTTC. Encoded protein: CASSYRDRNKNIQYF.

This clonotype was detected many times. This chain connects TRBV28 to TRBJ1-6, with 7 bases matching TRBD1. The CDR3 runs to 15 residues. The trim removed 6 bases at V and 6 bases at J, leaving 8 bases unmatched. Germline CDR1 is MDHEN and CDR2 is SYDVKM. The CDR3 bases are TGTGCCAGCAGCCAGCGGACAGGATTTAATTCACCCCTCCACTTT. It translates to CASSQRTGFNSPLHF.

In its sample, this clonotype was seen many times. The chain combines TRBV7-9 with TRBJ2-3, with 7 bases fitting TRBD1. Germline trimming cut 8 bases from V and 2 bases from J; bases unmatched to any gene: 16. The CDR3 spans 17 residues. Germline CDR1 and CDR2: SEHNR and FQNEAQ (reference sequence). CDR3 residues: CASGKDVQQGITDTQYF. As DNA, the CDR3 is TGTGCCAGCGGCAAGGATGTACAACAGGGGATCACAGATACGCAGTATTTT. Complete variable domain (other parts from reference TRBV7-9 and TRBJ2-3): DTGVSQNPRHKITKRGQNVTFRCDPISEHNRLYWYRQTLGQGPEFLTYFQNEAQLEKSRLLSDRFSAERPKGSFSTLEIQRTEQGDSAMYLCASGKDVQQGITDTQYFGPGTRLTVL.

A word on this clonotype: One base away lies a much larger clone, so this may be a sequencing read error. CDR3 nucleotides: TGCGCCAGCAGCTTGGTGGGCGGGACAGACTACGAGCAGTACTTC. As protein: CASSLVGGTDYEQYF. The rearrangement joins TRBV5-1 to TRBJ2-7; the D gene is possibly TRBD1 (7 bases). Per the germline V gene, CDR1 is SGHRS and CDR2 is YFSETQ. The CDR3 sequence is 15 residues long. Trimming removed 0 bases at V and 3 bases at J, with 13 bases between.

J is TRBJ2-7 and V is TRBV5-4, with 7 bases aligning to TRBD1. The V gene's germline CDR1 is SGHNT and CDR2 YYREEE (reference sequence). The V and J ends lost 4 bases and 2 bases, in that order; junction bases with no gene match: 9. The CDR3 is made up of 15 amino acids. CDR3 bases: TGTGCCAGCAGCGTGGACAGGACGAGCGCCTACGAGCAGTACGTC. This sequence encodes CASSVDRTSAYEQYV.

This clonotype was counted between two and nine times. This rearrangement joins TRBV3-1 to TRBJ2-1, with 7 positions matching TRBD2. CDR1 and CDR2 (germline): LGHDT, YNNKEL (reference sequence). Trimming at V came to 8 bases and at J to 4 bases, leaving 2 bases not matched to a gene. The CDR3 loop spans 12 amino acids. The CDR3 bases are TGTGCCAGCGGGGGGGGATACAATGAGCAGTTCTTC. Amino acid sequence: CASGGGYNEQFF.

Notes on this clonotype: Possible read error: a much larger clone is one base away. V is TRBV7-9 and J is TRBJ2-7; D not resolved. CDR1 and CDR2 from the germline V gene are SEHNR and FQNEAQ (reference sequence). The V end lost 1 base, the J end lost 0 bases, and 10 bases lay between the germline ends. There are 15 residues in the CDR3. CDR3 in DNA: TGTGCCAGCAGCTTAGGACTGACGATCTCCTACGAGCAGTACTTC. It yields the protein CASSLGLTISYEQYF.

This clonotype was counted many times. The rearrangement uses TRBV12-3 or TRBV12-4 and TRBJ1-5; maybe TRBD1 (5 bases). The CDR3 is 14 amino acids. V was cut by 3 bases and J by 7 bases, with 13 bases left in between. The CDR3: CASSFQGTEQPQHF. The CDR3 bases are TGTGCCAGCAGTTTCCAGGGAACTGAACAGCCCCAGCATTTT.

The chain couples TRBV19 to TRBJ1-6; possible D gene TRBD1, 5 bases. This CDR3 is 14 amino acids long. V was clipped by 6 bases and J by 7 bases, with 13 bases between them. Germline-derived CDR1 and CDR2 are LNHDA and SQIVND (reference sequence). The CDR3 protein is CASSMTVSNSPLHF. The CDR3 region has the DNA TGTGCCAGTAGCATGACAGTATCCAATTCACCCCTCCACTTT. Filled out from reference TRBV19 and TRBJ1-6, the complete variable domain reads DGGITQSPKYLFRKEGQNVTLSCEQNLNHDAMYWYRQDPGQGLRLIYYSQIVNDFQKGDIAEGYSVSREKKESFPLTVTSAQKNPTAFYLCASSMTVSNSPLHFGNGTRLTVT.

V and J are TRBV28 and TRBJ2-3; D could derive from TRBD1 or TRBD2 (5 bases each). Germline V gene lookup returns CDR1 MDHEN and CDR2 SYDVKM. V lost 5 bases to trimming and J lost 6 bases, with 15 bases between them. The CDR3 spans 14 residues. As DNA, the CDR3 is TGTGCCAGCAGTGACGGGACGCTTGTGGATACGCAGTATTTT. Translation: CASSDGTLVDTQYF.

This clonotype showed up many times. The chain joins TRBV10-3 to TRBJ1-1; D perhaps matches TRBD1 (6 bases). Trimming stripped 11 bases from V and 2 bases from J, with 15 bases between. CDR3 length: 13 residues. CDR1 and CDR2 (germline): ENHRY, SYGVKD. In DNA, the CDR3 is TGTGCCGCACGACAGGTTTTTAACACTGAAGCTTTCTTT. Translating it yields CAARQVFNTEAFF.

This clonotype was picked up many times. The junction and the germline gene differ at one end; a read error may be behind it. The chain couples TRBV12-3 or TRBV12-4 to TRBJ2-7; TRBD2 matches at 7 bases. The CDR3 extends over 12 amino acids. CDR3 in DNA: TGTGCCAGCAGCTCGGCCGGACTAGGGACCAACTTC. It is translated as CASSSAGLGTNF.

This clonotype has at least ten counts. The chain links TRBV7-8 to TRBJ1-4; D is perhaps TRBD1 (6 bases). The germline gives CDR1 SGHVS, CDR2 FQNEAQ. The CDR3 totals 13 residues. Trimming left V 6 bases short and J 6 bases short, with 11 bases between. CDR3 residues: CASSPRTDEKLFF. The DNA of the CDR3 is TGTGCCAGCAGTCCCAGGACAGATGAAAAACTGTTTTTT.

This clonotype was picked up a small number of times. The chain employs TRBV20-1 and TRBJ1-2; 11 nucleotides match TRBD1. The V gene end was trimmed by 0 bases and the J gene end by 8 bases; junction bases not matched to a gene: 2. CDR3 length: 13 residues. CDR1 is DFQATT, CDR2 SNEGSKA, per germline (reference sequence). The CDR3 DNA reads as TGCAGTGCTAGAGATGGGACAGGGGGAGGCTACACCTTC. Protein sequence: CSARDGTGGGYTF.

In its sample, this clonotype was seen many times. The chain uses TRBV20-1 and TRBJ1-5; possibly TRBD1 for D (5 bases). Per germline, CDR1 DFQATT and CDR2 SNEGSKA (reference sequence). V dropped 5 bases and J dropped 0 bases, with 11 bases sitting between them. The CDR3 contains 14 residues. The CDR3 loop reads CSALRDYSNQPQHF. CDR3 DNA: TGCAGTGCTCTAAGGGACTATAGCAATCAGCCCCAGCATTTT.

The sample holds many counts of this clonotype. The chain combines TRBV28 with TRBJ2-5; no firm D call. Germline values: CDR1 MDHEN, CDR2 SYDVKM. This CDR3 contains 14 residues. Trimming removed 5 bases from V and 2 bases from J, with 12 bases in between. The CDR3 reads CASSPATRQETQYF. In DNA form, the CDR3 reads TGTGCCAGCAGTCCCGCGACGAGGCAAGAGACCCAGTACTTC.

This clonotype was found many times. The chain carries TRBV20-1 and TRBJ2-3; 10 bases are shared with TRBD2. There are 18 residues in the CDR3. Germline CDR1 is DFQATT and CDR2 is SNEGSKA (reference sequence). Losses at the gene ends were 3 bases for V and 4 bases for J; bases not matched to a gene: 16. The CDR3 DNA reads TGCAGTGCTAGGGTTGCCCAGCGGGGGGGCCAGTCTGCAGATACGCAGTATTTT. Translated, it gives CSARVAQRGGQSADTQYF.

This clonotype was recorded a few times. The chain couples TRBV6-5 to TRBJ2-7; D may be TRBD1 (5 bases). The CDR3 length is 15 residues. Germline CDR1 MNHEY, CDR2 SVGAGI. V was trimmed by 0 bases and J by 6 bases, leaving 15 bases between them. CDR3 DNA: TGTGCCAGCAGTTACTCGTTGCTAGGGGCCTCCGAGCAGTACGTC. Protein: CASSYSLLGASEQYV.

This clonotype was counted at least ten times. The chain has TRBV5-1 and TRBJ2-1; 9 nucleotides align to TRBD1. Looked up from germline, CDR1 is SGHRS and CDR2 is YFSETQ. The CDR3 has 16 residues. V dropped 2 bases and J dropped 5; count of bases not matched to a gene: 8. The CDR3 sequence is CASSLPRTGADNEQFF. CDR3 in DNA: TGCGCCAGCAGCTTACCCCGGACAGGGGCTGACAATGAGCAGTTCTTC.

This clonotype was recorded at least ten times. V gene TRBV30 combines with J gene TRBJ2-7; D gene ambiguous. V was clipped by 1 base and J by 7 bases, with 11 bases between them. Germline assignment: CDR1 GTSNPN and CDR2 SVGIG (reference sequence). The CDR3 length is 12 residues. CDR3 in DNA: TGTGCCTGGAGTGGGACCCCCGGGGAGCAGTACTTC. This translates into CAWSGTPGEQYF.

In regard to this clonotype: The junction and the germline gene differ at one end; a read error may be behind it. The chain combines TRBV4-1 with TRBJ1-2, with TRBD1 identical over 8 bases. The length of the CDR3 is 20 residues. CDR1 MGHRA and CDR2 YSYEKL come from the germline V gene. CDR3 protein: CPSSSRRLRDRPARDYGYTF. CDR3 in DNA: TGCCCCAGCAGCTCTCGTCGACTCCGGGACAGGCCTGCGCGGGACTATGGCTACACCTTC.

Regarding this clonotype: A much larger clone differs from this one at a single base, so this may be a read error. This chain joins TRBV5-1 and TRBJ2-4; D unresolved. Germline V lookup: CDR1 SGHRS, CDR2 YFSETQ. This CDR3 is 11 amino acids long. CDR3 bases: TGCGCCAGCAGCTTGGACGGAATTCAGAACTTC. Translation gives CASSLDGIQNF.